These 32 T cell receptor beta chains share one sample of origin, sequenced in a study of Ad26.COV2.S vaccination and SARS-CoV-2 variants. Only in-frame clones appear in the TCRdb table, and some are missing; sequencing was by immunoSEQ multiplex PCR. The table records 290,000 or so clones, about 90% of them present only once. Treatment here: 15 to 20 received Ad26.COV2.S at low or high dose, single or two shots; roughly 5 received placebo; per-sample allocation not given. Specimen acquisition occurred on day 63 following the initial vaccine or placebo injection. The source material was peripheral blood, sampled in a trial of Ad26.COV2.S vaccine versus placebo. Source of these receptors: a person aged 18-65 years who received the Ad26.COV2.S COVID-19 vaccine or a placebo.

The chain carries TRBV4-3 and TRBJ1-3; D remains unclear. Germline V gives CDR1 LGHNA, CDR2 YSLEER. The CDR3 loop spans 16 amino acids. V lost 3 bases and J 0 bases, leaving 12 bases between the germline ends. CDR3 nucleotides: TGCGCCAGCAGCCAGATGGGCGGGATCTCTGGAAACACCATATATTTT. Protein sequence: CASSQMGGISGNTIYF.

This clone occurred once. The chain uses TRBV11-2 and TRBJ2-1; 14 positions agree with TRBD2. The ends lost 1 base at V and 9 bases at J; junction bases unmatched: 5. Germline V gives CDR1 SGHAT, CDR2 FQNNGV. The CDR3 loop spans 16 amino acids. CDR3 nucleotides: TGTGCCAGCAGCTTAGTCGGGACTAGCGGGAGTGGTGAGCAGTTCTTC. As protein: CASSLVGTSGSGEQFF.

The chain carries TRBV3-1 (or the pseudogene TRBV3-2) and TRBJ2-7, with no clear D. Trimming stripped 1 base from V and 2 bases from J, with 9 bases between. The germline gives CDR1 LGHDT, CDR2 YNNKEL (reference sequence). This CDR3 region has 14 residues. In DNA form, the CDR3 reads TGTGCCAGCAGCCAAGGGACCCCCGCCTACGAGCAGTACTTC. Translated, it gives CASSQGTPAYEQYF.

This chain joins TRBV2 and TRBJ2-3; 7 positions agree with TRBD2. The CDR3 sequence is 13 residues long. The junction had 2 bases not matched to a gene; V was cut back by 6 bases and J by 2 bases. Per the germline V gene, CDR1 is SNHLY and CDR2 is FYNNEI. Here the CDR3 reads CASRRENTDTQYF. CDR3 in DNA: TGTGCCAGCAGGCGGGAGAACACAGATACGCAGTATTTT.

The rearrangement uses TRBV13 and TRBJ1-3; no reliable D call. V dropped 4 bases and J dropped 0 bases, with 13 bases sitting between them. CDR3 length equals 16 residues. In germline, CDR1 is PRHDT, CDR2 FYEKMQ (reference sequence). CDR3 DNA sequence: TGTGCCAGCAGCTCCCGTGTTAGGGACTCTGGAAACACCATATATTTT. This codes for CASSSRVRDSGNTIYF.

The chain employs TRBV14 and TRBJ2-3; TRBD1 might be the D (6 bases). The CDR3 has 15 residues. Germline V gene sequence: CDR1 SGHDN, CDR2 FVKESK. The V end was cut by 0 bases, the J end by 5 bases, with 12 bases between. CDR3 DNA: TGTGCCAGCAGCCAAGATATAAGGGGGATAGATACGCAGTATTTT. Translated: CASSQDIRGIDTQYF.

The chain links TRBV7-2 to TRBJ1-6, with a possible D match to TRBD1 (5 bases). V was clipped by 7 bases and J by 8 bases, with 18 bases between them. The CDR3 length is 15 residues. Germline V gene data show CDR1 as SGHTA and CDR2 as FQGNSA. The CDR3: CASTPARDRYSPLHF. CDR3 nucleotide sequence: TGTGCCAGCACACCAGCCCGGGACCGCTATTCACCCCTCCACTTT.

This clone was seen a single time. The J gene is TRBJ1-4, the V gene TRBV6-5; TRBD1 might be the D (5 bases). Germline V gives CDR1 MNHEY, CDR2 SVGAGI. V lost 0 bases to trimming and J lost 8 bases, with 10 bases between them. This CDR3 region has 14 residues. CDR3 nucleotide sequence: TGTGCCAGCAGTTACTCGAGGCAGGGCGAAAAACTGTTTTTT. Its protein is CASSYSRQGEKLFF.

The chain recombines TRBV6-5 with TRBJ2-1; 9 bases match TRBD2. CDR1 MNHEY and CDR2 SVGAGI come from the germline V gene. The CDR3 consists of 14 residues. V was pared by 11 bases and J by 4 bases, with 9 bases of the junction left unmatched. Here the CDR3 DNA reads TGTGCCGTCGGAGCGGGAGGCTTGTACAATGAGCAGTTCTTC. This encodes CAVGAGGLYNEQFF.

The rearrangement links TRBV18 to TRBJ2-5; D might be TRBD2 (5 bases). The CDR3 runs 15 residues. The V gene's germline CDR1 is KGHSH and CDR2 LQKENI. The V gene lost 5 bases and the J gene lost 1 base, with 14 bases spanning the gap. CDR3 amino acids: CASSANRGIQETQYF. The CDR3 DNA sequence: TGTGCCAGCTCAGCTAATAGAGGGATCCAAGAGACCCAGTACTTC.

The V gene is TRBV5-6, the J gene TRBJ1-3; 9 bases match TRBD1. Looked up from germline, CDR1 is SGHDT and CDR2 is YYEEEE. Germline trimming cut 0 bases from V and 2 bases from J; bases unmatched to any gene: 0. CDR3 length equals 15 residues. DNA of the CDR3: TGTGCCAGCAGCTTGGGGGACAGGGCTGGAAACACCATATATTTT. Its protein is CASSLGDRAGNTIYF.

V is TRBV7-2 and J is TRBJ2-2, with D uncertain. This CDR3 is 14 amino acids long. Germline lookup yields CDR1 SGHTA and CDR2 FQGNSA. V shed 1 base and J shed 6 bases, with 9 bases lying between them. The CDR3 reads CASSLVVGAGELFF. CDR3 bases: TGTGCCAGCAGCTTAGTCGTTGGCGCCGGGGAGCTGTTTTTT.

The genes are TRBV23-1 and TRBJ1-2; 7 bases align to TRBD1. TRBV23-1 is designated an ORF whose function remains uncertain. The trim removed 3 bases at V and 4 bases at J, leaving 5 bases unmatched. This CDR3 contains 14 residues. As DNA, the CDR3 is TGCGCCAGCAGTCATCAGGGGGGGTGCTATGGCTACACCTTC. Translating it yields CASSHQGGCYGYTF.

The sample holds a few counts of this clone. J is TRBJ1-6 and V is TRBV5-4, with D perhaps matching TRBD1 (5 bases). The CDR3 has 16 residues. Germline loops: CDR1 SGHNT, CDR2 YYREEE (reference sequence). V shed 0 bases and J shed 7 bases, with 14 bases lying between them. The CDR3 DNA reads TGTGCCAGCAGCTTGGTAGCAGGGCTGGGGAATTCACCCCTCCACTTT. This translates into CASSLVAGLGNSPLHF.

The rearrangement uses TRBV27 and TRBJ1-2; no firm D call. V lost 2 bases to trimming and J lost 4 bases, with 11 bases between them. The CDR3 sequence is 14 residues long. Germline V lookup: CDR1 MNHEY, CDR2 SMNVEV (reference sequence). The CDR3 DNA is TGTGCCAGCAGTTTAAAGGGCGGAAGCTATGGCTACACCTTC. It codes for CASSLKGGSYGYTF.

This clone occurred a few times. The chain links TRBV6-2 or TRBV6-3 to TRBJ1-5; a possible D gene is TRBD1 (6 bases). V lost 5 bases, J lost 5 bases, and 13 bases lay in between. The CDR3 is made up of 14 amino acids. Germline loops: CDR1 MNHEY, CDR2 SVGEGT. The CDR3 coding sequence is TGTGCCAGCAGTCCGGACAGCCCCTATCAGCCCCAGCATTTT. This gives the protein CASSPDSPYQPQHF.

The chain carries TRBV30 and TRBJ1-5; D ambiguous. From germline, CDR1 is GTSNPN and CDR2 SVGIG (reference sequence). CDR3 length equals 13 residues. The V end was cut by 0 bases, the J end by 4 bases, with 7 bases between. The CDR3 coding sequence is TGTGCCTGGAGTGTGAAGGGAAATCAGCCCCAGCATTTT. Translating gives CAWSVKGNQPQHF.

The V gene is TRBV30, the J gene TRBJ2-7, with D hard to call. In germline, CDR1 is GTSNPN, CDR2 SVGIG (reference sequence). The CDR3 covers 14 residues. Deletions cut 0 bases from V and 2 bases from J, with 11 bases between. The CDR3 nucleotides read TGTGCCTGGAGTGTAGGTCCTCCCCCCTACGAGCAGTACTTC. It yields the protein CAWSVGPPPYEQYF.

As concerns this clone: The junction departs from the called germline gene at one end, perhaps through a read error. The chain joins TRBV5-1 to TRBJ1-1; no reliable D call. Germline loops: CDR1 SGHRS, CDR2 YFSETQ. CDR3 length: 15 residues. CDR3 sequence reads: CASSLAGLKNSEAFF. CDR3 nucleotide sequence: TGCGCCAGCAGCTTGGCGGGGTTAAAGAACTCTGAAGCTTTCTTT.

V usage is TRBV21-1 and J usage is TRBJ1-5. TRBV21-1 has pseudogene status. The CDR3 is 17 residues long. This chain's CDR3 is CASSSGESSYSNQPQHF. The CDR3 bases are TGTGCCAGCAGCTCAGGAGAATCTTCTTATAGCAATCAGCCCCAGCATTTT.

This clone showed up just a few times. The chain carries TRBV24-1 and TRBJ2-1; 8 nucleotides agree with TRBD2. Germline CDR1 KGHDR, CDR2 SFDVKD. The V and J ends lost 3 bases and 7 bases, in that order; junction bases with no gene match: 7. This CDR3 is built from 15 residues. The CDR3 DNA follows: TGTGCCACCAGTGATCCCCGGGCGGGAGGTAATGAGCAGTTCTTC. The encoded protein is CATSDPRAGGNEQFF.

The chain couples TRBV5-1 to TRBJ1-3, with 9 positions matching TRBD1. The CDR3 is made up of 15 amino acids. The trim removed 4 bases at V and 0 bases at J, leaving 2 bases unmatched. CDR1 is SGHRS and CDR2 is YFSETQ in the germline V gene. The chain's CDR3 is CASSLTGGSGNTIYF. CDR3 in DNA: TGCGCCAGCAGCCTGACAGGGGGCTCTGGAAACACCATATATTTT. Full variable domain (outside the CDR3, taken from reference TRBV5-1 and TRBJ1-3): KAGVTQTPRYLIKTRGQQVTLSCSPISGHRSVSWYQQTPGQGLQFLFEYFSETQRNKGNFPGRFSGRQFSNSRSEMNVSTLELGDSALYLCASSLTGGSGNTIYFGEGSWLTVV.

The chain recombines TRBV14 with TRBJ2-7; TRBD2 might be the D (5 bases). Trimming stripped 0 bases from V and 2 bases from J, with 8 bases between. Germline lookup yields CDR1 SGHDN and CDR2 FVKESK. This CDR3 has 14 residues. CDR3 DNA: TGTGCCAGCAGCCAAGATTGGACTCCCTACGAGCAGTACTTC. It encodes CASSQDWTPYEQYF.

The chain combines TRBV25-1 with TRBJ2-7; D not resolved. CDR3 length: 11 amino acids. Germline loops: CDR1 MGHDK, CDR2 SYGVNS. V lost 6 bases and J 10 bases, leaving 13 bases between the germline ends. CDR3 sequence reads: CASRSLAVQYF. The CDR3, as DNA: TGTGCCAGCAGGTCCCTCGCAGTACAGTACTTC.

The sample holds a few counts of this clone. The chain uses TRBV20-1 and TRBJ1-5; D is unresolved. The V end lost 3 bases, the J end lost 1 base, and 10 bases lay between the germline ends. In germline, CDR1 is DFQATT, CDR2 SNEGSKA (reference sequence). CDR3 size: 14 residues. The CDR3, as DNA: TGCAGTGCTAGTCCCGTAGGGAGCAATCAGCCCCAGCATTTT. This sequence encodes CSASPVGSNQPQHF.

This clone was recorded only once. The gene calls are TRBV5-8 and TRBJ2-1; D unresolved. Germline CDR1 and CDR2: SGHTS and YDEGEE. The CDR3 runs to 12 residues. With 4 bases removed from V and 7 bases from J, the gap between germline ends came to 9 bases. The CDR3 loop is CASSEDLNEQFF. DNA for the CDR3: TGTGCCAGCAGCGAGGACCTGAATGAGCAGTTCTTC.

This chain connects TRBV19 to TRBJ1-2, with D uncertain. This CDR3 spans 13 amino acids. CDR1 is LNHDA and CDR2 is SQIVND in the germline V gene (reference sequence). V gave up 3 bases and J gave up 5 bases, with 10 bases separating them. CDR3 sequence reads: CASSMGRDYGYTF. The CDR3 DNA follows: TGTGCCAGTAGTATGGGTAGGGATTATGGCTACACCTTC.

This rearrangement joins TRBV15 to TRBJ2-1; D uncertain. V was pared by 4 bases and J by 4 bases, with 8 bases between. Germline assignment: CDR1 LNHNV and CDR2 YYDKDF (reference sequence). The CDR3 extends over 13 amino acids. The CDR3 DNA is TGTGCCACCAGCACACCGCCGTACAATGAGCAGTTCTTC. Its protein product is CATSTPPYNEQFF.

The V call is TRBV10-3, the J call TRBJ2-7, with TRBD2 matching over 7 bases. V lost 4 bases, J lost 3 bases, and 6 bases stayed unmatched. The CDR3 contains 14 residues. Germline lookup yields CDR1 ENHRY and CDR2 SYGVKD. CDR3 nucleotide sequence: TGTGCCATCAGTGGGGAGCGGGGTGACTACGAGCAGTACTTC. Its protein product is CAISGERGDYEQYF.

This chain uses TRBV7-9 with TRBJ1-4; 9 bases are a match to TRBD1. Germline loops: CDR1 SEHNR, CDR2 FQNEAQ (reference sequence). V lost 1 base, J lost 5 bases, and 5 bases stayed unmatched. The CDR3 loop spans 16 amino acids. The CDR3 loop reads CASSLGAGTGNEKLFF. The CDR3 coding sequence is TGTGCCAGCAGCTTAGGGGCCGGGACAGGGAATGAAAAACTGTTTTTT.

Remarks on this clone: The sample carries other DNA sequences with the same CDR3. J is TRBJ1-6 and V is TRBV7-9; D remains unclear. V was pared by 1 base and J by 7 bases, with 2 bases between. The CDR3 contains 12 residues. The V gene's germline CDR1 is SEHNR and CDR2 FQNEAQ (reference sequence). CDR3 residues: CASSLGNSPLHF. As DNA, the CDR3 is TGTGCCAGCAGCTTAGGGAATTCACCCCTCCACTTT.

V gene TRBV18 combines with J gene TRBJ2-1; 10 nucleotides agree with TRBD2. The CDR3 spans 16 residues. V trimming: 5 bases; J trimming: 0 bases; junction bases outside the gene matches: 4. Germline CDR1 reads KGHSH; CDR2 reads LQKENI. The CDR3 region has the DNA TGTGCCAGCTCAACGAGCGGGGGGGCCTCCTACAATGAGCAGTTCTTC. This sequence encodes CASSTSGGASYNEQFF.